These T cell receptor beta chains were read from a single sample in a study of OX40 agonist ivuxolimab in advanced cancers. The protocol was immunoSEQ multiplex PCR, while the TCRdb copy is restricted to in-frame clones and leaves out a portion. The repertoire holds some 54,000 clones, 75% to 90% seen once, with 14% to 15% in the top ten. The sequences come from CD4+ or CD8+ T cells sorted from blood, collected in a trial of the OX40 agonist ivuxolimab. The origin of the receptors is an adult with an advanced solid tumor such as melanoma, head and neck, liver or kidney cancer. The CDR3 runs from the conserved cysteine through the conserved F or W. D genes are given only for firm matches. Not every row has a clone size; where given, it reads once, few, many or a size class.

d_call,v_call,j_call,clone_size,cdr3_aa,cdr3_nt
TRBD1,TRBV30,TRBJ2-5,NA,CAWDTGTDETQYF,TGTGCCTGGGATACCGGGACAGACGAGACCCAGTACTTC
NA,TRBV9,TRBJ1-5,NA,CASSVGSQGQPQHF,TGTGCCAGCAGCGTAGGGTCCCAAGGACAGCCCCAGCATTTT
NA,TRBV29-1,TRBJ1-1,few,CSVERDMNTEAFF,TGCAGCGTGGAGAGAGACATGAACACTGAAGCTTTCTTT
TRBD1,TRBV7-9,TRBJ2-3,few,CASSPDRPSTDTQYF,TGTGCCAGCAGCCCGGACAGGCCTAGCACAGATACGCAGTATTTT
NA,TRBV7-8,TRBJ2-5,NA,CASSFWDLETQYF,TGTGCCAGCAGCTTTTGGGACTTAGAGACCCAGTACTTC
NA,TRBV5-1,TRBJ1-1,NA,CASSSGGGTEAFF,TGCGCCAGCAGCTCCGGGGGGGGCACTGAAGCTTTCTTT
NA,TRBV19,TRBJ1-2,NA,CASSIPSHYGYTF,TGTGCCAGTAGCATACCGAGTCACTATGGCTACACCTTC
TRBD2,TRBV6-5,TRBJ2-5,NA,CASIPKGGGQETQYF,TGTGCCAGCATCCCCAAAGGCGGGGGCCAAGAGACCCAGTACTTC
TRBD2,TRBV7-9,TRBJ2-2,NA,CASSFRDYPGELFF,TGTGCCAGCAGCTTCAGGGACTATCCCGGGGAGCTGTTTTTT
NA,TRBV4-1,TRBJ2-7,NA,CASRPSMGTNEQYF,TGCGCCAGCCGCCCTTCGATGGGGACGAACGAGCAGTACTTC
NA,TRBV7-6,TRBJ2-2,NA,CASSEGIYTGELFF,TGTGCCAGCAGCGAGGGAATTTACACCGGGGAGCTGTTTTTT
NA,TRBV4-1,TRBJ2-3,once,CASSQTGTASTDTQYF,TGCGCCAGCAGCCAGACCGGGACGGCAAGCACAGATACGCAGTATTTT
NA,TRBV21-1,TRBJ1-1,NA,CASSNVYPNTEAFF,TGTGCCAGCAGCAATGTATACCCGAACACTGAAGCTTTCTTT
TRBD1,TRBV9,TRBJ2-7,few,CASSPSRGTGFYEQYF,TGTGCCAGCAGCCCAAGTAGAGGGACAGGGTTCTACGAGCAGTACTTC
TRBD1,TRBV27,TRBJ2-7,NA,CASSLGQGGYEQYF,TGTGCCAGCAGTTTAGGACAGGGGGGCTACGAGCAGTACTTC
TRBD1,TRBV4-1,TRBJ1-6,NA,CASSQETGVVSPLHF,TGCGCCAGCAGCCAAGAAACAGGGGTGGTGTCACCCCTCCACTTT
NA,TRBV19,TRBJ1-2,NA,CASSMSVGLYGYTF,TGTGCCAGTAGTATGTCAGTCGGGCTCTATGGCTACACCTTC
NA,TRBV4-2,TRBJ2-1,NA,CASSQETGDYNEQFF,TGTGCCAGCAGCCAAGAGACGGGGGATTACAATGAGCAGTTCTTC
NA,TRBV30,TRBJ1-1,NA,CAWTPGVNTEAFF,TGTGCCTGGACTCCTGGGGTGAACACTGAAGCTTTCTTT
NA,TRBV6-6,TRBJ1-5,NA,CASSYSGGSYQPQHF,TGTGCCAGCAGTTACTCTGGGGGGTCTTATCAGCCCCAGCATTTT
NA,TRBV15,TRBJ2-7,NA,CATSTSDRTYEQYF,TGTGCCACCAGTACCTCGGACAGAACCTACGAGCAGTACTTC
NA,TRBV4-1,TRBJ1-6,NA,CASSQVKLDNSPLHF,TGCGCCAGCAGCCAAGTGAAACTGGATAATTCACCCCTCCACTTT
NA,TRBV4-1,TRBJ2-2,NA,CASSQGGGGPSTGELFF,TGCGCCAGCAGCCAAGGAGGGGGGGGGCCCTCCACCGGGGAGCTGTTTTTT
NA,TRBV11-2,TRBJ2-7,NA,CASSLRAGRPYEQYF,TGTGCCAGCAGCTTACGGGCAGGGAGACCCTACGAGCAGTACTTC
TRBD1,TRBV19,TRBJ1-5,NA,CASSIGTALGPQHF,TGTGCCAGTAGTATTGGGACAGCCCTCGGGCCCCAGCATTTT
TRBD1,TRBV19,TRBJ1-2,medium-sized,CASTRDRGYLGYTF,TGTGCCAGTACCCGGGACAGGGGTTACCTCGGCTACACCTTC
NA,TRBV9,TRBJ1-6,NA,CASSVEGDTGENSPLHF,TGTGCCAGCAGCGTAGAGGGGGACACGGGCGAAAATTCACCCCTCCACTTT
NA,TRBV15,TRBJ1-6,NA,CATSRDRVLSSPLHF,TGTGCCACCAGCAGAGATCGGGTATTGAGTTCACCCCTCCACTTT
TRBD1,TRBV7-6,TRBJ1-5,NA,CASSLAQGGSNQPQHF,TGTGCCAGCAGCTTAGCTCAGGGGGGGAGCAATCAGCCCCAGCATTTT
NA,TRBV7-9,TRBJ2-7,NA,CASSLGDYEQYF,TGTGCCAGCAGCTTAGGCGACTACGAGCAGTACTTC
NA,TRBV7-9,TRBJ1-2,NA,CASSFYFYGYTF,TGTGCCAGCAGCTTTTACTTCTATGGCTACACCTTC
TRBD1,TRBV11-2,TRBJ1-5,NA,CASSRGQGSVDNQPQHF,TGTGCCAGCAGCAGGGGACAGGGTAGTGTGGACAATCAGCCCCAGCATTTT
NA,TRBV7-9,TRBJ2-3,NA,CASSLSETDTQYF,TGTGCCAGCAGCTTAAGTGAGACAGATACGCAGTATTTT
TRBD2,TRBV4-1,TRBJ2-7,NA,CASSPSGGTGGPNEQYF,TGCGCCAGCAGCCCCTCGGGTGGGACGGGGGGGCCCAACGAGCAGTACTTC
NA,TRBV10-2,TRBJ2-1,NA,CASSPPGDEQFF,TGCGCCAGCAGCCCCCCAGGGGACGAGCAGTTCTTC
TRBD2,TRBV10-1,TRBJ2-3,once,CASSESGGATTDTQYF,TGCGCCAGCAGTGAGAGCGGGGGGGCGACCACAGATACGCAGTATTTT
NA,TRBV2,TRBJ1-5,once,CASTERPQSNQPQHF,TGTGCCAGCACAGAGAGACCCCAGAGCAATCAGCCCCAGCATTTT
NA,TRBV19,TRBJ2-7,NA,CASSPRDGSYEQYF,TGTGCCAGTAGTCCCCGGGACGGTTCCTACGAGCAGTACTTC
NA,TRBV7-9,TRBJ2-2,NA,CASSYQGELFF,TGTGCCAGCAGCTACCAAGGGGAGCTGTTTTTT
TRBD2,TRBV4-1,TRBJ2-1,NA,CASSQTGTSGGAPDNEQFF,TGCGCCAGCAGCCAGACCGGGACTAGCGGGGGGGCCCCCGACAATGAGCAGTTCTTC
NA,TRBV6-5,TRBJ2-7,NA,CASSSGQILYEQYF,TGTGCCAGCAGCTCCGGACAGATCCTCTACGAGCAGTACTTC
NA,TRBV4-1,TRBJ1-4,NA,CASSQDRLKDGRKLFF,TGCGCCAGCAGCCAAGACCGATTAAAGGACGGGAGGAAACTGTTTTTT
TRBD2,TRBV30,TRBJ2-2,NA,CAWSEGLGTGELFF,TGTGCCTGGAGTGAGGGACTAGGAACCGGGGAGCTGTTTTTT
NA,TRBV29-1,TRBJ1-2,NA,CSVEDVMGPWYGYTF,TGCAGCGTTGAAGACGTCATGGGTCCATGGTATGGCTACACCTTC
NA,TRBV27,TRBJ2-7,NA,CASSLMGGPYEQYF,TGTGCCAGCAGTCTAATGGGTGGACCCTACGAGCAGTACTTC
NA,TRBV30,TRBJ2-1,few,CAWRAYNEQFF,TGTGCCTGGAGGGCCTACAATGAGCAGTTCTTC
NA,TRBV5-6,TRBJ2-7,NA,CASSLGVGQYF,TGTGCCAGCAGCTTGGGGGTAGGTCAGTACTTC
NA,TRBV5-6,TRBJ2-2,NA,CASSLEQTNTGELFF,TGTGCCAGCAGCTTGGAACAGACTAACACCGGGGAGCTGTTTTTT
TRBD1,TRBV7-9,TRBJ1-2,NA,CASSPSEQGAAYGYTF,TGTGCCAGCAGCCCTTCCGAGCAGGGGGCAGCTTATGGCTACACCTTC